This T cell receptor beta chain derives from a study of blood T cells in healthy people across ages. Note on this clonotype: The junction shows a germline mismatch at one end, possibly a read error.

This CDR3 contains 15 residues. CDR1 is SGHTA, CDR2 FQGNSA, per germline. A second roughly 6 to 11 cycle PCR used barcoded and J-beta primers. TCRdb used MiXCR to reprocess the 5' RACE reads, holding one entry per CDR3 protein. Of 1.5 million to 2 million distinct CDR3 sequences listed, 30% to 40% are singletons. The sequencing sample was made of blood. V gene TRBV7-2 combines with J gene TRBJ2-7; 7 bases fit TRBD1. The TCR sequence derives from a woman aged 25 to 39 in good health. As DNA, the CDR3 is TGTGCCGGCAGCCCCAGTCGGGGACAGCTTGCCGAGCAGTACTTC. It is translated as CAGSPSRGQLAEQYF.